The source of this T cell receptor beta chain is a study of shared clonotypes between healthy human individuals. Regarding the study as a whole: Some naive CD4 clonotypes, roughly 4.7%, turned up in common across a handful of donors.

Original methodology: Filtering differed because ImmunoSEQ produced junction-only sequences that carried no quality scores. Data came from immunoSEQ multiplex PCR; TCRdb stores just in-frame clones and leaves some out. V and J calls and clone size follow that table, whereas D and trimming were derived from the DNA. This table has around 700,000 clones, 92% appearing once. Looked up from germline, CDR1 is LGHNA and CDR2 is YSLEER. V lost 2 bases, J lost 5 bases, and 16 bases lay in between. This CDR3 contains 15 residues. As to this clone: The antigen remains undetermined.

CD45RO-negative CD8 cells positively selected for CCR7 made up the naive population, which excluded terminally differentiated effector memory CD45RA+ cells. The clonotype was recovered from a man aged 25 to 40 in good health. Specimen: naive CD8+ T cells sorted from blood. The chain combines TRBV4-3 with TRBJ2-7; D uncertain. CDR3 sequence: CASSQSWERVDEQYF. The CDR3 DNA is TGCGCCAGCAGCCAAAGCTGGGAACGGGTGGACGAGCAGTACTTC.